This T cell receptor (beta chain) was found in a study of cytomegalovirus exposure and HLA in healthy donors. Notes on this clone: Its antigen is currently unknown. One end of the junction does not line up with germline, which may come from a read error.

In germline, CDR1 is SEHNR, CDR2 FQNEAQ (reference sequence). The CDR3 spans 16 residues. Every donor was a healthy person donating bone marrow. Study findings and constraints: Prior analysis indicated that the majority of TCR beta V segments exhibited productivity approximately 87% or approximately 30% of the time.

Use of 60 Vbeta and 13 Jbeta primers characterized the PCR. Libraries were prepared by immunoSEQ multiplex PCR; TCRdb keeps only in-frame clonotypes and omits some of them. This table holds more than 85,000 clones, around three quarters found once. The receptor was isolated from a woman aged 50 to 60 in good health and CMV-seropositive. The chain uses TRBV7-9 and TRBJ1-5; 8 nucleotides align to TRBD1. Sequenced sample: PBMCs. CDR3 protein: CSSSSIGQGPNQPQHF. The DNA of the CDR3 is TGTTCCAGCAGCTCGATAGGACAGGGACCCAATCAGCCCCAGCATTTT. The whole variable domain, remainder taken from reference TRBV7-9 and TRBJ1-5, is DTGVSQNPRHKITKRGQNVTFRCDPISEHNRLYWYRQTLGQGPEFLTYFQNEAQLEKSRLLSDRFSAERPKGSFSTLEIQRTEQGDSAMYLCSSSSIGQGPNQPQHFGDGTRLSIL.